The TCR beta chain under discussion was sequenced for a study of PD-1 blockade in classical Hodgkin lymphoma. Study-wide results and limits: Nothing has yet pinned down what causes the repertoire differences, possibly disease activity or prior therapy.

Assay: immunoSEQ multiplex PCR; the TCRdb copy retains only in-frame clones and omits some. The sample lists about 7,100 clones, 78% occurring once. In germline, CDR1 is GTSNPN, CDR2 SVGIG (reference sequence). The CDR3 is made up of 15 amino acids. Trimming took off 4 bases at V and 8 bases at J, with 20 bases between the two ends. Indicated time point: newly diagnosed, previously untreated cHL patient sample. Comments on this clone: Its target is unknown.

Sequenced: peripheral blood mononuclear cells (PBMCs). This sequence was found in a human donor with classical Hodgkin lymphoma. The chain recombines TRBV30 with TRBJ2-2; TRBD2 is a possible D gene (6 bases). Written as DNA, the CDR3 is TGTGCCTGGACTGGAGGGGCCCCTTCGGAAGGGGAGCTGTTTTTT. Residues: CAWTGGAPSEGELFF.